The rows below give T cell receptor beta chains drawn from one sample of a study of T cells in Graves' hyperthyroidism and ophthalmopathy. TCRdb reprocessed the multiplex PCR reads via MiXCR and lists one record per CDR3 protein. In the table there are roughly 750,000 distinct CDR3 sequences, less than 20% of which are singletons. The sequenced sample was blood. The receptors were sampled from a man aged 18 to 30 with Graves' hyperthyroidism. CDR3s include the opening cysteine and the closing phenylalanine or tryptophan. The order of the fields is clone size, D gene, V gene, J gene, CDR3 protein, CDR3 DNA. The D gene is left open where the match is weak. Clone size is given for some rows only: seen once, a few or many times, or a class if the clone is expanded.

abundance: many; d_gene: TRBD2; v_gene: TRBV5-6; j_gene: TRBJ2-7; CDR3aa: CASELAGGEQYF; CDR3nt: TGTGCCAGCGAGCTAGCGGGAGGCGAGCAGTACTTC
abundance: many; d_gene: TRBD1; v_gene: TRBV28; j_gene: TRBJ1-5; CDR3aa: CASTTAGQGGKHQHF; CDR3nt: TGTGCCAGCACCACGGCCGGACAGGGCGGGAAACACCAGCATTTT
abundance: many; d_gene: .; v_gene: TRBV12-3/TRBV12-4; j_gene: TRBJ2-5; CDR3aa: CASSLVSRQETQYF; CDR3nt: TGTGCCAGCAGTTTAGTGAGCCGTCAAGAGACCCAGTACTTC
abundance: many; d_gene: .; v_gene: TRBV28; j_gene: TRBJ2-5; CDR3aa: CASSPVRDTETQYF; CDR3nt: TGTGCCAGCAGTCCCGTCCGGGACACGGAGACCCAGTACTTC
abundance: many; d_gene: .; v_gene: TRBV18; j_gene: TRBJ1-6; CDR3aa: CASSLSGPINSPLHF; CDR3nt: TGTGCCAGCTCACTTTCCGGGCCCATTAATTCACCCCTCCACTTT
abundance: few; d_gene: TRBD1; v_gene: TRBV20-1; j_gene: TRBJ1-2; CDR3aa: CSARVGGSDGYTF; CDR3nt: TGCAGTGCTAGAGTAGGGGGCAGTGATGGCTACACCTTC
abundance: .; d_gene: TRBD2; v_gene: TRBV7-8; j_gene: TRBJ2-4; CDR3aa: CASSLGTSGKNIQYF; CDR3nt: TGTGCCAGCAGCTTAGGTACTAGCGGTAAAAACATTCAGTACTTC
abundance: .; d_gene: TRBD1; v_gene: TRBV7-8; j_gene: TRBJ2-3; CDR3aa: CASSRSGTGPDTQYF; CDR3nt: TGTGCCAGCAGCCGCTCCGGGACAGGGCCCGATACGCAGTATTTT
abundance: .; d_gene: .; v_gene: TRBV19; j_gene: TRBJ2-7; CDR3aa: CASSMNPRGNEQYF; CDR3nt: TGTGCCAGTAGTATGAATCCCAGGGGAAACGAGCAGTACTTC
abundance: many; d_gene: TRBD2; v_gene: TRBV28; j_gene: TRBJ2-2; CDR3aa: CASSLWAGDNTGELFF; CDR3nt: TGTGCCAGCAGTTTATGGGCGGGAGACAACACCGGGGAGCTGTTTTTT
abundance: many; d_gene: TRBD2; v_gene: TRBV7-2; j_gene: TRBJ2-1; CDR3aa: CASSWTSGANEQFF; CDR3nt: TGTGCCAGCAGTTGGACTAGCGGGGCTAATGAGCAGTTCTTC
abundance: few; d_gene: .; v_gene: TRBV2; j_gene: TRBJ2-5; CDR3aa: CASFSLQGFEETQYF; CDR3nt: TGTGCCAGCTTTAGCCTCCAGGGTTTCGAAGAGACCCAGTACTTC
abundance: .; d_gene: .; v_gene: TRBV30; j_gene: TRBJ1-1; CDR3aa: CAWSVPRKRKIDTEAFF; CDR3nt: TGTGCCTGGAGTGTTCCCCGGAAACGGAAAATAGACACTGAAGCTTTCTTT
abundance: .; d_gene: .; v_gene: TRBV2; j_gene: TRBJ1-2; CDR3aa: CASTATERGGYTF; CDR3nt: TGTGCCAGCACCGCGACAGAAAGAGGCGGCTACACCTTC
abundance: once; d_gene: TRBD1; v_gene: TRBV29-1; j_gene: TRBJ1-5; CDR3aa: CSVEGQGDQPQHF; CDR3nt: TGCAGCGTTGAGGGACAGGGAGATCAGCCCCAGCATTTT
abundance: many; d_gene: .; v_gene: TRBV20-1; j_gene: TRBJ2-7; CDR3aa: CSAKAPRDFSYEQYF; CDR3nt: TGCAGTGCCAAGGCCCCCAGGGATTTCTCCTACGAGCAGTACTTC
abundance: once; d_gene: .; v_gene: TRBV12-3/TRBV12-4; j_gene: TRBJ2-7; CDR3aa: CASSFTSGQQYF; CDR3nt: TGTGCCAGCAGTTTTACGTCGGGTCAGCAGTACTTC
abundance: .; d_gene: TRBD2; v_gene: TRBV15; j_gene: TRBJ2-7; CDR3aa: CATSSLGLAATYEQYF; CDR3nt: TGTGCCACCAGCAGCTTGGGACTAGCGGCCACTTACGAGCAGTACTTC
abundance: .; d_gene: .; v_gene: TRBV29-1; j_gene: TRBJ2-4; CDR3aa: CSVVPSGNIQYF; CDR3nt: TGCAGCGTTGTACCGTCCGGAAACATTCAGTACTTC
abundance: .; d_gene: .; v_gene: TRBV5-1; j_gene: TRBJ2-6; CDR3aa: CASSFWGATSGANVLTF; CDR3nt: TGCGCCAGCAGCTTCTGGGGGGCGACCTCTGGGGCCAACGTCCTGACTTTC
abundance: .; d_gene: TRBD2; v_gene: TRBV7-6; j_gene: TRBJ2-3; CDR3aa: CASSPLFPAGDDTQYF; CDR3nt: TGTGCCAGCAGCCCACTTTTCCCAGCGGGAGACGATACGCAGTATTTT
abundance: .; d_gene: .; v_gene: TRBV14; j_gene: TRBJ2-7; CDR3aa: CASSGFMQGYEQYF; CDR3nt: TGTGCCAGCTCTGGGTTTATGCAGGGCTACGAGCAGTACTTC
abundance: few; d_gene: .; v_gene: TRBV7-8; j_gene: TRBJ1-1; CDR3aa: CASSLAWGPHTEAFF; CDR3nt: TGTGCCAGCAGCTTAGCTTGGGGCCCCCACACTGAAGCTTTCTTT
abundance: many; d_gene: .; v_gene: TRBV19; j_gene: TRBJ2-2; CDR3aa: CASSPDSTGELFF; CDR3nt: TGTGCCAGTAGTCCTGACAGCACCGGGGAGCTGTTTTTT
abundance: many; d_gene: .; v_gene: TRBV28; j_gene: TRBJ2-1; CDR3aa: CASSSTGLQQFF; CDR3nt: TGTGCCAGCAGTTCGACTGGGCTGCAGCAGTTCTTC
abundance: many; d_gene: .; v_gene: TRBV3-1; j_gene: TRBJ1-1; CDR3aa: CASSQGSGNTEAFF; CDR3nt: TGTGCCAGCAGCCAAGGGTCGGGTAACACTGAAGCTTTCTTT
abundance: few; d_gene: .; v_gene: TRBV6-1; j_gene: TRBJ1-2; CDR3aa: CASRPGTLYGYTF; CDR3nt: TGTGCCAGCAGACCCGGGACACTATATGGCTACACCTTC
abundance: .; d_gene: TRBD2; v_gene: TRBV9; j_gene: TRBJ2-5; CDR3aa: CASSAASGRAGRETQYF; CDR3nt: TGTGCCAGCAGCGCCGCTAGCGGGAGGGCCGGAAGAGAGACCCAGTACTTC
abundance: many; d_gene: .; v_gene: TRBV18; j_gene: TRBJ2-5; CDR3aa: CASSPPVPEDPQETQYF; CDR3nt: TGTGCCAGCTCACCACCGGTCCCCGAAGACCCCCAAGAGACCCAGTACTTC
abundance: .; d_gene: TRBD2; v_gene: TRBV6-1; j_gene: TRBJ2-2; CDR3aa: CASSRDAGVDTGELFF; CDR3nt: TGTGCCAGCTCCCGCGATGCGGGAGTCGACACCGGGGAGCTGTTTTTT
abundance: .; d_gene: .; v_gene: TRBV5-1; j_gene: TRBJ1-1; CDR3aa: CASSLETRKWGVNTEAFF; CDR3nt: TGCGCCAGCAGCTTGGAGACACGTAAATGGGGAGTGAACACTGAAGCTTTCTTT
abundance: .; d_gene: TRBD1; v_gene: TRBV24-1; j_gene: TRBJ1-1; CDR3aa: CATSEQGATEAFF; CDR3nt: TGTGCCACCAGTGAGCAGGGGGCAACTGAAGCTTTCTTT
abundance: few; d_gene: .; v_gene: TRBV27; j_gene: TRBJ1-1; CDR3aa: CASSFLYPLQGEAFF; CDR3nt: TGTGCCAGCAGCTTCCTTTACCCCTTACAGGGTGAAGCTTTCTTT
abundance: .; d_gene: .; v_gene: TRBV7-3; j_gene: TRBJ2-2; CDR3aa: CASSLGRVEDGELFF; CDR3nt: TGTGCCAGCAGCCTGGGCAGGGTCGAGGACGGGGAGCTGTTTTTT
abundance: .; d_gene: .; v_gene: TRBV2; j_gene: TRBJ1-2; CDR3aa: CASSVSEEGPTYGYTF; CDR3nt: TGTGCCAGCAGCGTTAGCGAGGAGGGGCCAACCTATGGCTACACCTTC
abundance: many; d_gene: TRBD2; v_gene: TRBV6-1; j_gene: TRBJ2-2; CDR3aa: CASSQTSGNTGELFF; CDR3nt: TGTGCCAGCAGCCAGACTAGCGGGAACACCGGGGAGCTGTTTTTT
abundance: .; d_gene: .; v_gene: TRBV4-1; j_gene: TRBJ2-5; CDR3aa: CASSQTGTYKETQYF; CDR3nt: TGCGCCAGCAGCCAAACAGGGACTTATAAAGAGACCCAGTACTTC
abundance: many; d_gene: TRBD2; v_gene: TRBV2; j_gene: TRBJ2-3; CDR3aa: CASKSLASGKVDTQYF; CDR3nt: TGTGCCAGCAAGAGTCTGGCTAGCGGGAAGGTAGATACGCAGTATTTT
abundance: many; d_gene: TRBD1; v_gene: TRBV11-2; j_gene: TRBJ2-1; CDR3aa: CASSLTGTGTPFSYNEQFF; CDR3nt: TGTGCCAGCAGCTTAACCGGGACAGGGACCCCTTTCTCCTACAATGAGCAGTTCTTC
abundance: many; d_gene: TRBD2; v_gene: TRBV7-3; j_gene: TRBJ2-7; CDR3aa: CASSLKVSILAGGYEQYF; CDR3nt: TGTGCCAGCAGCTTAAAGGTCAGCATTCTAGCGGGAGGCTACGAGCAGTACTTC
abundance: many; d_gene: TRBD2; v_gene: TRBV28; j_gene: TRBJ2-7; CDR3aa: CASTEPGLAVNSYEQYF; CDR3nt: TGTGCCAGCACCGAACCGGGACTAGCGGTAAACTCCTACGAGCAGTACTTC
abundance: few; d_gene: TRBD1; v_gene: TRBV2; j_gene: TRBJ1-5; CDR3aa: CASSEIGTGGGNQPQHF; CDR3nt: TGTGCCAGCAGTGAAATTGGGACAGGGGGGGGCAATCAGCCCCAGCATTTT